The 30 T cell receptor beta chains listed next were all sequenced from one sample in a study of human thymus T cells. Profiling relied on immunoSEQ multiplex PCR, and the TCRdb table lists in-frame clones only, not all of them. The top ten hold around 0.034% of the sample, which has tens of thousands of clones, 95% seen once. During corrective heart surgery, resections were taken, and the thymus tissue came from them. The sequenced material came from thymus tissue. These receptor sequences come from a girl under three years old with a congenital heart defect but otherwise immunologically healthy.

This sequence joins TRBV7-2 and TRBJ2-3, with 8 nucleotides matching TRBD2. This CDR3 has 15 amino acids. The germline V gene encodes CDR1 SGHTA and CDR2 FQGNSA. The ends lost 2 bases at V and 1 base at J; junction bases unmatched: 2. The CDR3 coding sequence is TGTGCCAGCAGCTTACCGACTAGCGGCACAGATACGCAGTATTTT. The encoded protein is CASSLPTSGTDTQYF.

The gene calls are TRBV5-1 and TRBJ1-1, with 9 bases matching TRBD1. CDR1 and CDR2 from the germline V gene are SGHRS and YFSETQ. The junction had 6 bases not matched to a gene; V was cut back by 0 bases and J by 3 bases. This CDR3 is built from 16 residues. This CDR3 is CASSLADRDRDTEAFF. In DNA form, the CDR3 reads TGCGCCAGCAGCTTGGCCGACCGGGACAGGGACACTGAAGCTTTCTTT. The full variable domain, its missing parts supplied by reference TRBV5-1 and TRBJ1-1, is KAGVTQTPRYLIKTRGQQVTLSCSPISGHRSVSWYQQTPGQGLQFLFEYFSETQRNKGNFPGRFSGRQFSNSRSEMNVSTLELGDSALYLCASSLADRDRDTEAFFGQGTRLTVV.

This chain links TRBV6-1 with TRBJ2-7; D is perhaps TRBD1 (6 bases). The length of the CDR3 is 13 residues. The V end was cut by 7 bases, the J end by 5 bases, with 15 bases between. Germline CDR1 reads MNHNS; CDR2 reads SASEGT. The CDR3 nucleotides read TGTGCCAGCATCAGGGGTAAACAAGACGAGCAGTACTTC. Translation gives CASIRGKQDEQYF.

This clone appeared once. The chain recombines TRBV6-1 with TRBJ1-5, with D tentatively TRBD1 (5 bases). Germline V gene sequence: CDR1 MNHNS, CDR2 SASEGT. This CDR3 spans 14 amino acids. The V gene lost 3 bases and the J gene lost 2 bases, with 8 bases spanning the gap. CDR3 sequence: CASSEGLRNQPQHF. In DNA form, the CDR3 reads TGTGCCAGCAGTGAGGGGCTTCGCAATCAGCCCCAGCATTTT.

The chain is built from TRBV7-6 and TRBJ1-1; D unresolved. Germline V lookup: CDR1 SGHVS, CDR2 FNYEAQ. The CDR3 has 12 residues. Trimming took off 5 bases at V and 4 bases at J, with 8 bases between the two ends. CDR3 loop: CASSPGGTEAFF. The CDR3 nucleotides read TGTGCCAGCAGCCCCGGTGGCACTGAAGCTTTCTTT. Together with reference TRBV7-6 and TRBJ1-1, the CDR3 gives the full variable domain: GAGVSQSPRYKVTKRGQDVALRCDPISGHVSLYWYRQALGQGPEFLTYFNYEAQQDKSGLPNDRFSAERPEGSISTLTIQRTEQRDSAMYRCASSPGGTEAFFGQGTRLTVV.

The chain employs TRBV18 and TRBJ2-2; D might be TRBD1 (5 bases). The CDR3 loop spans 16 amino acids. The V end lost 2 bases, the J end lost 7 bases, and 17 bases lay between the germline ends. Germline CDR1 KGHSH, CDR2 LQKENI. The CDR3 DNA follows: TGTGCCAGCTCACCAGAGCACAGGTTCCCGGGCGGGGAGCTGTTTTTT. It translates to CASSPEHRFPGGELFF.

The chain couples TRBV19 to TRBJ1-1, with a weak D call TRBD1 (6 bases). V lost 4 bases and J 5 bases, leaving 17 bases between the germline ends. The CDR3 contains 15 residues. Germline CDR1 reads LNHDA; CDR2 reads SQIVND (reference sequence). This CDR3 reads CASSTLTGSRTEAFF. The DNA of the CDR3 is TGTGCCAGTAGTACCCTAACAGGGAGTAGGACTGAAGCTTTCTTT.

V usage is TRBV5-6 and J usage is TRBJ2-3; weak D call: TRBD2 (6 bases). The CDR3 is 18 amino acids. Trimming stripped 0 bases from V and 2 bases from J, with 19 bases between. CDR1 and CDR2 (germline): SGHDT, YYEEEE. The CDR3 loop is CASSLAYEGGVHTDTQYF. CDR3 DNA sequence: TGTGCCAGCAGCTTGGCTTATGAGGGAGGAGTCCACACAGATACGCAGTATTTT.

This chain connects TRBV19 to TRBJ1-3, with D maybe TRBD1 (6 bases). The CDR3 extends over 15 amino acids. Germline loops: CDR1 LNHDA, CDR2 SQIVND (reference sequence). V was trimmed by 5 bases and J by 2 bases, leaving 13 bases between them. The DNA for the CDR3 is TGTGCCAGTAGTTCGGGGGGCATAACTGGAAACACCATATATTTT. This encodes CASSSGGITGNTIYF.

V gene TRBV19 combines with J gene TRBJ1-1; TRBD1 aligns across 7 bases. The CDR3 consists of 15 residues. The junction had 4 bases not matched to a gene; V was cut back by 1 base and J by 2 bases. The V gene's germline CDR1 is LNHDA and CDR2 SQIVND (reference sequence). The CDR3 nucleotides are TGTGCCAGTAGTATAGTGGGACAGCTCAACACTGAAGCTTTCTTT. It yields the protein CASSIVGQLNTEAFF. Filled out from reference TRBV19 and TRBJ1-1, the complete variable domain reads DGGITQSPKYLFRKEGQNVTLSCEQNLNHDAMYWYRQDPGQGLRLIYYSQIVNDFQKGDIAEGYSVSREKKESFPLTVTSAQKNPTAFYLCASSIVGQLNTEAFFGQGTRLTVV.

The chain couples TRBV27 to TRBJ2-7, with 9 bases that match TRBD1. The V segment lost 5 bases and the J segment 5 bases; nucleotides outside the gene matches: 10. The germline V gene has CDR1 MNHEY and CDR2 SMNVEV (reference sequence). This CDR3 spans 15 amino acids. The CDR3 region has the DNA TGTGCCAGCAGTCCCCCGGGACAGGGCAGGGACGAGCAGTACTTC. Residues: CASSPPGQGRDEQYF.

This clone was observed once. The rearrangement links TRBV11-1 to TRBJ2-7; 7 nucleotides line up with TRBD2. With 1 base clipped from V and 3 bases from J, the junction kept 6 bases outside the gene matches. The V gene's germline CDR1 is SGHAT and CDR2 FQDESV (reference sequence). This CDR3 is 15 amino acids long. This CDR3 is CASSLDRGGGYEQYF. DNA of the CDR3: TGTGCCAGCAGCTTAGATCGGGGCGGGGGCTACGAGCAGTACTTC.

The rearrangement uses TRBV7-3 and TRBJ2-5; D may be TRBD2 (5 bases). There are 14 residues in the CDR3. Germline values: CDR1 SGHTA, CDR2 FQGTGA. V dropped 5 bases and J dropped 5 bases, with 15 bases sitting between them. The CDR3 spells CASSPGGGYETQYF. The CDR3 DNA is TGTGCCAGCAGCCCGGGTGGCGGGTATGAGACCCAGTACTTC.

The CDR3 nucleotides are TGTGCCAGCAGCCTGGCCCGGTCATCAAACACCATATATTTT. Its translation is CASSLARSSNTIYF. The chain is built from TRBV9 and TRBJ1-3; no clear D. This CDR3 region has 14 residues. CDR1 SGDLS and CDR2 YYNGEE come from the germline V gene. V was shortened by 4 bases and J by 6 bases, with 14 bases between the two germline ends.

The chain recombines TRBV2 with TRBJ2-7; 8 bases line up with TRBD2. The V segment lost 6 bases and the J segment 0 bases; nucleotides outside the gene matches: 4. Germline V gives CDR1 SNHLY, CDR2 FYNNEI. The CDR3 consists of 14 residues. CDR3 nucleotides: TGTGCCAGCAGCTGGCGGGAGGCCTCCTACGAGCAGTACTTC. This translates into CASSWREASYEQYF.

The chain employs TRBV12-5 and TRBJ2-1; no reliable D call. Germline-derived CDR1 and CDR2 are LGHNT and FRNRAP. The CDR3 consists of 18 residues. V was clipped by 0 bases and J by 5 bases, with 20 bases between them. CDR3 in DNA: TGTGCTAGTGGTTTGGTTCAGGACCAGCGCCGTTATAACAATGAGCAGTTCTTC. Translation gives CASGLVQDQRRYNNEQFF.

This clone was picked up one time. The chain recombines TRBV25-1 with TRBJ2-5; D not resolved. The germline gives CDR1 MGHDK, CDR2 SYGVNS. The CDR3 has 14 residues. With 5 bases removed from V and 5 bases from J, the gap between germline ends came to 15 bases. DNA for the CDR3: TGTGCCAGCAGTCACACCTCGGGTAGGGAGACCCAGTACTTC. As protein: CASSHTSGRETQYF.

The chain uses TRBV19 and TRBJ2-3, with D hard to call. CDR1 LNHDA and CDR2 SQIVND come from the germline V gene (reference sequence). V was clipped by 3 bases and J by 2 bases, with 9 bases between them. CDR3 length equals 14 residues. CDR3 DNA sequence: TGTGCCAGTAGTATTTTGGATATCACAGATACGCAGTATTTT. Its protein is CASSILDITDTQYF.

CDR3 sequence (DNA): TGTGCCAGCTCACCTGGGCAGGGTAGTGGCTACACCTTC. It yields the protein CASSPGQGSGYTF. The J gene is TRBJ1-2, the V gene TRBV18; possibly TRBD1 for D (5 bases). Germline V gives CDR1 KGHSH, CDR2 LQKENI. V was clipped by 3 bases and J by 7 bases, with 12 bases between them. The CDR3 sequence is 13 residues long.

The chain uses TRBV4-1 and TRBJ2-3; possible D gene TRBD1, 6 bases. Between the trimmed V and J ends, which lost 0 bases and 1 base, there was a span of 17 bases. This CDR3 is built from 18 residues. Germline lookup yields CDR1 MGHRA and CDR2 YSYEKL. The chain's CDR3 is CASSQDTASRGGTDTQYF. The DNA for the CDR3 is TGCGCCAGCAGCCAAGATACGGCCTCCAGGGGAGGCACAGATACGCAGTATTTT.

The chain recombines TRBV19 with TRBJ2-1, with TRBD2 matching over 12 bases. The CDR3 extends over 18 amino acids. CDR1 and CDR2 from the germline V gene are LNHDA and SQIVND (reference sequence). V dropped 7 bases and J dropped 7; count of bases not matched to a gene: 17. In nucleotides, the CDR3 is TGTGCCAGTACAGGGGGACTAGCGGGTAAGCAACCTCCGAATGAGCAGTTCTTC. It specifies CASTGGLAGKQPPNEQFF.

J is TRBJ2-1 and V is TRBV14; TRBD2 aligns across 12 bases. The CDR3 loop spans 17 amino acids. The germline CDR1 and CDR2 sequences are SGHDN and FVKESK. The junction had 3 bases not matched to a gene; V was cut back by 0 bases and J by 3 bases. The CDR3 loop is CASSQDLAGGYYNEQFF. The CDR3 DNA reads TGTGCCAGCAGCCAAGATCTAGCGGGAGGGTACTACAATGAGCAGTTCTTC.

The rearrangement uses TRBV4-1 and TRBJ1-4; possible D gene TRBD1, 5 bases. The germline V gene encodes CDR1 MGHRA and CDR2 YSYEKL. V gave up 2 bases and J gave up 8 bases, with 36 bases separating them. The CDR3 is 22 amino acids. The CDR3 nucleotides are TGCGCCAGCAGCCAACAAAGTTGGGGGGACGGGTATTTTGAGAGAAGCGGGGAAAAACTGTTTTTT. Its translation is CASSQQSWGDGYFERSGEKLFF.

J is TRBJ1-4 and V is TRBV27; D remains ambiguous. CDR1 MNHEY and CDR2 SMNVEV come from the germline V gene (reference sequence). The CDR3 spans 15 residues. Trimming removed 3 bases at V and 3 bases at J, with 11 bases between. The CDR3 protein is CASSLDFQANEKLFF. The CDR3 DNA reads TGTGCCAGCAGTTTGGACTTTCAGGCTAATGAAAAACTGTTTTTT.

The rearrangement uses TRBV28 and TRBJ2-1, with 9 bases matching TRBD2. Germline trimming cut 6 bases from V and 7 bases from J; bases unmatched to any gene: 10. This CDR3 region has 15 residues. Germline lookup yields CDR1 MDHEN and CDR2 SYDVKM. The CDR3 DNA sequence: TGTGCCAGCAGGGCCCCAGCGGGAGGTTGGAATGAGCAGTTCTTC. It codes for CASRAPAGGWNEQFF.

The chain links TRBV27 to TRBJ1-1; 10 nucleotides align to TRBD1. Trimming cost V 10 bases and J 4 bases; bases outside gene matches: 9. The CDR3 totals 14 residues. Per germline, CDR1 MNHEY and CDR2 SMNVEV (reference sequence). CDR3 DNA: TGTGCCACCAGGGACAGGGGCAGGAGCACTGAAGCTTTCTTT. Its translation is CATRDRGRSTEAFF.

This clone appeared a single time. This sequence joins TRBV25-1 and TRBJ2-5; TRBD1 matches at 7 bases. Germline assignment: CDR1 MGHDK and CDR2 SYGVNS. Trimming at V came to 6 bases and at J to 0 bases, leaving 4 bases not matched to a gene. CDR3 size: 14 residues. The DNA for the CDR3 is TGTGCCAGCAGCAAAGACAGGGACCAAGAGACCCAGTACTTC. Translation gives CASSKDRDQETQYF.

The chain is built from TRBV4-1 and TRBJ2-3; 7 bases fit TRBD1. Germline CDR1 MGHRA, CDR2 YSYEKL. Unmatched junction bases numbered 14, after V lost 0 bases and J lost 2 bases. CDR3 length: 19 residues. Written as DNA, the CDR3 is TGCGCCAGCAGCCAAGATGGTGGTCGCGACAGGGAACTCACAGATACGCAGTATTTT. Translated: CASSQDGGRDRELTDTQYF.

CDR3 in DNA: TGTGCCAGCAGTGATTTTACGGTCCGTTATGGCTACACCTTC. Its protein product is CASSDFTVRYGYTF. The V and J genes are TRBV6-1 and TRBJ1-2; D remains ambiguous. This CDR3 region has 14 residues. In germline, CDR1 is MNHNS, CDR2 SASEGT. The V and J ends lost 3 bases and 5 bases respectively, with 13 bases between them.

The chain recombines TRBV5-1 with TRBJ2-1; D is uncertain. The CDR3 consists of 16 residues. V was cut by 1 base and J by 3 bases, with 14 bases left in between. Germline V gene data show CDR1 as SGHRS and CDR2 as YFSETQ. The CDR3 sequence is CASSLSLLAVYNEQFF. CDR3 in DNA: TGCGCCAGCAGCTTGAGTCTCCTTGCGGTCTACAATGAGCAGTTCTTC.